This is a list of T cell receptor beta chains from one sample in a study of shared T cell receptors in the human thymus. Profiling relied on immunoSEQ multiplex PCR, and the TCRdb table lists in-frame clones only, not all of them. The sample consists of some 400,000 clones, more than 85% of them appearing once. Material for sequencing was thymocytes. The receptors were sampled from a human donor. CDR3s include the opening cysteine and the closing phenylalanine or tryptophan. The D gene is left open where the match is weak. Only some rows state a clone size, as once, few, many or a class for expanded clones.

size	V	D	J	CDR3	DNA
NA	TRBV14	TRBD1	TRBJ1-1	CASSPGGATLLGTEAFF	TGTGCCAGCAGCCCAGGGGGCGCGACCTTGTTGGGCACTGAAGCTTTCTTT
NA	TRBV5-1	TRBD2	TRBJ2-5	CASSYGLAGHQETQYF	TGCGCCAGCAGCTACGGACTAGCGGGGCACCAAGAGACCCAGTACTTC
NA	TRBV30	TRBD2	TRBJ2-3	CAWSGWASGTTKPSTDTQYF	TGTGCCTGGAGTGGTTGGGCTAGCGGGACTACCAAACCTAGCACAGATACGCAGTATTTT
NA	TRBV5-5	TRBD2	TRBJ2-1	CASSRTSGRVWSEQFF	TGTGCCAGCAGTCGGACTAGCGGGAGGGTCTGGAGTGAGCAGTTCTTC
NA	TRBV27	NA	TRBJ1-2	CASSLRVEGLKGYTF	TGTGCCAGCAGTTTACGGGTGGAAGGGCTTAAAGGCTACACCTTC
NA	TRBV28	TRBD1	TRBJ1-3	CASSRIQGALLSGNTIYF	TGTGCCAGCAGTCGTATACAGGGGGCTCTACTCTCTGGAAACACCATATATTTT
NA	TRBV7-9	TRBD2	TRBJ2-1	CASSLAALAGGRNEQFF	TGTGCCAGCAGCTTAGCCGCATTAGCGGGAGGTCGCAATGAGCAGTTCTTC
NA	TRBV27	NA	TRBJ1-5	CASSLGGVEGSNQPQHF	TGTGCCAGCAGTTTAGGAGGGGTCGAGGGGAGCAATCAGCCCCAGCATTTT
NA	TRBV14	TRBD2	TRBJ2-1	CASSQDGRRDYNEQFF	TGTGCCAGCAGCCAAGACGGGAGGAGGGATTACAATGAGCAGTTCTTC
NA	TRBV30	NA	TRBJ2-3	CAWNGKSAHTQYF	TGTGCCTGGAACGGAAAAAGCGCCCATACGCAGTATTTT
NA	TRBV7-2	NA	TRBJ1-1	CASSLAVVSGMQAFF	TGTGCCAGCAGCTTAGCGGTGGTCTCGGGAATGCAAGCTTTCTTT
NA	TRBV5-1	NA	TRBJ1-1	CASSLVLDTEAFF	TGCGCCAGCAGCTTGGTGTTGGACACTGAAGCTTTCTTT
NA	TRBV7-6	TRBD2	TRBJ2-2	CASNGTSGSPNTGELFF	TGTGCCAGCAACGGGACTAGCGGGAGCCCGAACACCGGGGAGCTGTTTTTT
once	TRBV13	TRBD1	TRBJ2-7	CASSDPKRTGAREQYF	TGTGCCAGCAGCGATCCCAAGCGGACAGGGGCGAGGGAGCAGTACTTC
NA	TRBV5-1	NA	TRBJ1-1	CASSSRTVPGAEAFF	TGCGCCAGCAGCTCACGGACAGTTCCGGGGGCTGAAGCTTTCTTT
NA	TRBV9	TRBD1	TRBJ2-7	CASSFRPDRGPPYEQYF	TGTGCCAGCAGCTTCCGACCGGACAGGGGGCCGCCCTACGAGCAGTACTTC
NA	TRBV28	NA	TRBJ1-3	CASSLGQRPAASTF	TGTGCCAGCAGTTTAGGGCAGAGGCCCGCCGCCTCTACTTTT
NA	TRBV7-8	NA	TRBJ2-7	CASSFRLSGEQYF	TGTGCCAGCAGCTTTCGGCTATCCGGCGAGCAGTACTTC
once	TRBV15	TRBD1	TRBJ2-7	CATSRDPDRAYEQYF	TGTGCCACCAGCAGAGACCCCGACAGGGCCTACGAGCAGTACTTC
NA	TRBV2	TRBD1	TRBJ1-1	CASSDADRGGTEAFF	TGTGCCAGCAGTGACGCGGACAGGGGCGGCACTGAAGCTTTCTTT
NA	TRBV21-1	NA	TRBJ1-1	CASSKTKGAGTEAFF	TGTGCCAGCAGCAAAACTAAGGGGGCGGGGACTGAAGCTTTCTTT
NA	TRBV5-6	NA	TRBJ2-3	CASSLGGHLQADTQYF	TGTGCCAGCAGCTTGGGGGGCCACCTGCAAGCAGATACGCAGTATTTT
NA	TRBV19	TRBD1	TRBJ2-7	CASSGGTGTTYEQYF	TGTGCCAGTAGTGGGGGGACAGGGACTACCTACGAGCAGTACTTC
few	TRBV27	NA	TRBJ2-3	CASSQGVWHLGDTQYF	TGTGCCAGCAGTCAAGGCGTGTGGCATCTAGGCGATACGCAGTATTTT
NA	TRBV30	NA	TRBJ2-3	CAWSGQESTDTQYF	TGTGCCTGGAGTGGACAGGAAAGCACAGATACGCAGTATTTT
NA	TRBV28	NA	TRBJ2-1	CASSSRRVSSYNEQFF	TGTGCCAGCAGTTCCCGGAGGGTAAGCTCCTACAATGAGCAGTTCTTC
NA	TRBV6-4	TRBD2	TRBJ2-1	CASSESLAGVGEQFF	TGTGCCAGCAGTGAAAGTCTAGCGGGAGTGGGTGAGCAGTTCTTC
NA	TRBV5-1	NA	TRBJ1-3	CASSSANTPVRPSNTIYF	TGCGCCAGCAGCTCGGCGAATACCCCGGTCCGCCCTTCAAACACCATATATTTT
NA	TRBV28	NA	TRBJ1-1	CASEKNKFRENTEAFF	TGTGCCAGCGAGAAAAACAAGTTCAGGGAGAACACTGAAGCTTTCTTT
NA	TRBV9	NA	TRBJ1-1	CASSVELGAVNTEAFF	TGTGCCAGCAGCGTAGAACTGGGGGCGGTGAACACTGAAGCTTTCTTT
once	TRBV11-2	NA	TRBJ2-2	CASRVKQGRIGELFF	TGTGCCAGCAGGGTTAAACAGGGCCGCATCGGGGAGCTGTTTTTT
NA	TRBV23-1	TRBD1	TRBJ1-3	CASSQIDAFTGGRNTIYF	TGCGCCAGCAGTCAGATCGACGCCTTTACAGGGGGCAGGAACACCATATATTTT
NA	TRBV7-9	NA	TRBJ2-7	CASSLSAPGSHEQYF	TGTGCCAGCAGCCTTTCGGCCCCCGGGAGTCACGAGCAGTACTTC
NA	TRBV21-1	NA	TRBJ1-3	CASSKIAAGGMALGNTIYF	TGTGCCAGCAGCAAAATAGCTGCAGGGGGAATGGCCCTTGGAAACACCATATATTTT
NA	TRBV7-9	TRBD1	TRBJ2-3	CASSRDREADTQYF	TGTGCCAGCAGCCGGGACAGGGAAGCAGATACGCAGTATTTT
NA	TRBV7-3	TRBD2	TRBJ2-3	CASSLPISGELTDTQYF	TGTGCCAGCAGCTTGCCGATAAGCGGGGAACTCACAGATACGCAGTATTTT
NA	TRBV30	NA	TRBJ2-1	CAWSVRGGNEQFF	TGTGCCTGGAGTGTACGGGGTGGCAATGAGCAGTTCTTC
NA	TRBV7-2	TRBD2	TRBJ2-2	CASSCSPSGGTGELFF	TGTGCCAGCAGCTGCTCCCCTAGCGGGGGGACCGGGGAGCTGTTTTTT
NA	TRBV30	TRBD1	TRBJ1-2	CAWSTPPTGGVDGYTF	TGTGCCTGGAGTACACCCCCCACAGGGGGCGTTGATGGCTACACCTTC
NA	TRBV30	NA	TRBJ1-4	CAWSVHDPDRCEKLFF	TGTGCCTGGAGTGTACATGACCCGGACCGGTGTGAAAAACTGTTTTTT
NA	TRBV27	NA	TRBJ2-3	CASSFRRGSGTDTQYF	TGTGCCAGCAGTTTTCGGAGGGGATCTGGGACAGATACGCAGTATTTT
NA	TRBV19	TRBD2	TRBJ2-5	CATLAGNNQETQYF	TGTGCCACCTTAGCGGGAAATAACCAAGAGACCCAGTACTTC
NA	TRBV5-1	NA	TRBJ1-4	CASSLGRQSEKLFF	TGCGCCAGCAGCTTGGGCCGGCAGAGCGAAAAACTGTTTTTT
NA	TRBV7-9	NA	TRBJ2-6	CASSSSGANVLTF	TGTGCCAGCAGCTCCTCCGGGGCCAACGTCCTGACTTTC
NA	TRBV27	TRBD1	TRBJ1-1	CASSRTGSLTEAFF	TGTGCCAGCAGCAGGACAGGGAGTTTGACTGAAGCTTTCTTT
NA	TRBV11-2	TRBD1	TRBJ2-3	CASSFGTAHFADTQYF	TGTGCCAGCAGCTTCGGGACAGCCCACTTCGCAGATACGCAGTATTTT
NA	TRBV15	NA	TRBJ2-1	CATSRDQGTYNEQFF	TGTGCCACCAGCAGAGATCAGGGGACCTACAATGAGCAGTTCTTC
NA	TRBV28	TRBD2	TRBJ2-7	CASSSGTREQYF	TGTGCCAGCTCTAGCGGGACCCGGGAGCAGTACTTC
NA	TRBV4-3	TRBD2	TRBJ2-7	CASSQLGTRGINEQYF	TGCGCCAGCAGCCAACTAGGGACTAGAGGAATCAACGAGCAGTACTTC
once	TRBV4-1	TRBD1	TRBJ2-1	CASSQGDRGLFF	TGCGCCAGCAGCCAAGGCGACAGGGGTCTGTTCTTC
few	TRBV6-5	NA	TRBJ2-2	CASSYGGELFF	TGTGCCAGCAGTTACGGGGGGGAGCTGTTTTTT
NA	TRBV12-5	TRBD1	TRBJ1-5	CASGSPGTENQPQHF	TGTGCTAGTGGTTCGCCCGGGACAGAGAATCAGCCCCAGCATTTT
NA	TRBV29-1	TRBD2	TRBJ2-1	CSVPSGSPGYNEQFF	TGCAGCGTTCCTAGCGGGAGTCCCGGCTACAATGAGCAGTTCTTC
NA	TRBV11-2	NA	TRBJ2-7	CASSLGPLSSYEQYF	TGTGCCAGCAGCTTAGGACCGCTTAGCTCCTACGAGCAGTACTTC
once	TRBV19	NA	TRBJ2-7	CASSIPERVYEQYF	TGTGCCAGTAGTATCCCTGAACGGGTCTACGAGCAGTACTTC
NA	TRBV4-3	NA	TRBJ1-2	CASSQGREGRVGYTF	TGCGCCAGCAGCCAAGGGAGAGAGGGAAGGGTGGGCTACACCTTC
NA	TRBV28	NA	TRBJ2-1	CASSLLGPNRNEQFF	TGTGCCAGCAGCCTCCTGGGTCCGAACAGGAATGAGCAGTTCTTC
NA	TRBV30	NA	TRBJ2-7	CAWMQRWGEQYF	TGTGCCTGGATGCAGCGTTGGGGCGAGCAGTACTTC
NA	TRBV5-5	NA	TRBJ2-7	CASSTPRPVRDEQYF	TGTGCCAGCAGTACCCCCCGGCCAGTACGGGACGAGCAGTACTTC
NA	TRBV19	NA	TRBJ1-1	CASSQGLNTEAFF	TGTGCCAGTAGCCAGGGGCTGAACACTGAAGCTTTCTTT